This passage covers 23 T cell receptor beta chains from one sample sequenced in a study of cytomegalovirus exposure and HLA in healthy donors (dated by TCRdb to between 2016 and 2019). Libraries were built with the immunoSEQ multiplex PCR assay. For the multiplex PCR, a mixture combining 60 forward primers for TCR Vbeta segments and 13 reverse primers for TCR Jbeta segments was used. In its TCRdb copy, this immuneACCESS table keeps in-frame sequences only and misses some clones. Where compared with another copy, unresolved V genes explain less than half of these, and the others have no known cause. This sample is represented by approximately 93,000 clones; approximately 69% of them were singletons. In total, the top ten clones hold 5.5% to 6.5% of the sample. The sequencing sample was made of PBMCs. These receptors were collected from a boy aged 10-17 years in good health and CMV-seropositive.

The sample holds a few counts of this clone. V is TRBV7-3 and J is TRBJ1-1, with TRBD1 identical over 7 bases. The CDR3 loop spans 14 amino acids. Germline V gene data show CDR1 as SGHTA and CDR2 as FQGTGA. The ends lost 5 bases at V and 7 bases at J; junction bases unmatched: 10. CDR3 loop: CASSPTGTVSEAFF. Here the CDR3 DNA reads TGTGCCAGCAGCCCAACCGGGACAGTTAGTGAAGCTTTCTTT. Variable domain in full (rest from reference TRBV7-3 and TRBJ1-1): GAGVSQTPSNKVTEKGKYVELRCDPISGHTALYWYRQSLGQGPEFLIYFQGTGAADDSGLPNDRFFAVRPEGSVSTLKIQRTERGDSAVYLCASSPTGTVSEAFFGQGTRLTVV.

The sample holds a few counts of this clone. The chain links TRBV6-5 to TRBJ1-1; TRBD1 agrees at 7 bases. CDR1 MNHEY and CDR2 SVGAGI come from the germline V gene. This CDR3 comprises 15 residues. J gave up 0 bases and V 8 bases, and 9 bases lay outside the gene matches. In DNA form, the CDR3 reads TGTGCCAGCTTAAGGGACAGAATCATGAACACTGAAGCTTTCTTT. Translation: CASLRDRIMNTEAFF.

The chain links TRBV29-1 to TRBJ2-1; D is perhaps TRBD1 (6 bases). V was shortened by 7 bases and J by 4 bases, with 14 bases between the two germline ends. Germline V gene lookup returns CDR1 SQVTM and CDR2 ANQGSEA. This CDR3 has 13 residues. The CDR3 DNA reads as TGCAGCGCGATGGACAGTGGGTACAATGAGCAGTTCTTC. The encoded protein is CSAMDSGYNEQFF.

As DNA, the CDR3 is TGCGCCAGCAGCCACCGTACAGGGGGCAAGGGTGAAAAACTGTTTTTT. Encoded protein: CASSHRTGGKGEKLFF. The chain carries TRBV4-1 and TRBJ1-4; 9 bases align to TRBD1. Germline CDR1 reads MGHRA; CDR2 reads YSYEKL. Trimming at V came to 3 bases and at J to 7 bases, leaving 9 bases not matched to a gene. The CDR3 contains 16 residues.

This clone was seen a few times. The chain has TRBV7-2 and TRBJ1-2, with TRBD1 matching over 11 bases. This CDR3 is 14 amino acids long. From germline, CDR1 is SGHTA and CDR2 FQGNSA. J was trimmed by 4 bases and V by 5 bases; bases with no gene match: 3. In DNA form, the CDR3 reads TGTGCCAGCAGCCCGGGGACAGGGGGCTATGGCTACACCTTC. Protein product: CASSPGTGGYGYTF.

This chain joins TRBV6-5 and TRBJ2-1, with 7 positions matching TRBD1. Per germline, CDR1 MNHEY and CDR2 SVGAGI. With 2 bases clipped from V and 7 bases from J, the junction kept 8 bases outside the gene matches. This CDR3 is built from 15 residues. CDR3 region: CASSYDVGTVNEQFF. The CDR3 DNA reads as TGTGCCAGCAGTTACGATGTAGGGACAGTAAATGAGCAGTTCTTC.

The chain couples TRBV11-2 to TRBJ1-1; possibly TRBD1 for D (5 bases). In germline, CDR1 is SGHAT, CDR2 FQNNGV. The V gene lost 7 bases and the J gene lost 4 bases, with 19 bases spanning the gap. CDR3 length: 15 amino acids. The chain's CDR3 is CASIQRGGYPTEAFF. The CDR3 bases are TGTGCCAGCATACAAAGGGGTGGATATCCCACTGAAGCTTTCTTT.

The V call is TRBV30, the J call TRBJ2-1; 7 nucleotides align to TRBD1. V lost 0 bases and J lost 5; bases outside the gene matches: 7. The CDR3 has 15 residues. Germline assignment: CDR1 GTSNPN and CDR2 SVGIG (reference sequence). CDR3 in amino acids: CAWSVPDRRNNEQFF. The DNA for the CDR3 is TGTGCCTGGAGTGTCCCGGACAGGAGAAACAATGAGCAGTTCTTC.

The chain combines TRBV7-9 with TRBJ2-1; 8 bases match TRBD2. The CDR3 is made up of 15 amino acids. In germline, CDR1 is SEHNR, CDR2 FQNEAQ (reference sequence). V trimming: 11 bases; J trimming: 3 bases; junction bases outside the gene matches: 12. In nucleotides, the CDR3 is TGTGCCGGAAGGCGGGGGGACACCAACTACAATGAGCAGTTCTTC. This gives the protein CAGRRGDTNYNEQFF.

The CDR3 DNA reads TGTGCCAGCAATCCACAGGGGTGGGGAAACACCATATATTTT. Translating gives CASNPQGWGNTIYF. V usage is TRBV2 and J usage is TRBJ1-3, with 7 positions matching TRBD1. V trimming: 7 bases; J trimming: 4 bases; junction bases outside the gene matches: 7. CDR3 length: 14 residues. Germline values: CDR1 SNHLY, CDR2 FYNNEI.

Here the CDR3 DNA reads TGTGCCAGCAGTTACAGAGTCGGACAGGGCAATGAGCAGTTCTTC. Its translation: CASSYRVGQGNEQFF. The chain couples TRBV6-5 to TRBJ2-1; 8 bases match TRBD1. The V and J ends lost 2 bases and 6 bases, in that order; junction bases with no gene match: 6. Germline V gene lookup returns CDR1 MNHEY and CDR2 SVGAGI. CDR3 length equals 15 residues.

With regard to this clone: This sample includes further DNA sequences coding for the same CDR3. The chain is built from TRBV11-2 and TRBJ2-3; maybe TRBD2 (6 bases). Germline V gene lookup returns CDR1 SGHAT and CDR2 FQNNGV. This CDR3 has 15 residues. V lost 5 bases, J lost 4 bases, and 16 bases lay in between. Here the CDR3 reads CASSHSGGGADTQYF. In DNA, the CDR3 is TGTGCCAGCAGCCATAGCGGAGGAGGGGCAGATACGCAGTATTTT.

The rearrangement uses TRBV25-1 and TRBJ2-7; TRBD1 matches at 8 bases. The CDR3 runs 12 residues. CDR1 is MGHDK and CDR2 is SYGVNS in the germline V gene. V gave up 5 bases and J gave up 5 bases; unmatched junction bases: 2. CDR3 nucleotide sequence: TGTGCCAGCAGTCCGGGACAGGACGAGCAGTACTTC. This sequence encodes CASSPGQDEQYF.

The chain joins TRBV5-1 to TRBJ2-2; weak D call: TRBD1 (6 bases). CDR1 and CDR2 (germline): SGHRS, YFSETQ. This CDR3 spans 15 amino acids. Trimming stripped 4 bases from V and 1 base from J, with 11 bases between. CDR3 in amino acids: CASSAQGQNTGELFF. CDR3 bases: TGCGCCAGCAGCGCGCAGGGACAGAACACCGGGGAGCTGTTTTTT. The whole variable domain, remainder taken from reference TRBV5-1 and TRBJ2-2, is KAGVTQTPRYLIKTRGQQVTLSCSPISGHRSVSWYQQTPGQGLQFLFEYFSETQRNKGNFPGRFSGRQFSNSRSEMNVSTLELGDSALYLCASSAQGQNTGELFFGEGSRLTVL.

J is TRBJ1-6 and V is TRBV5-4; 9 bases align to TRBD1. The germline V gene has CDR1 SGHNT and CDR2 YYREEE (reference sequence). Trimming cost V 1 base and J 10 bases; bases outside gene matches: 6. The CDR3 consists of 15 residues. DNA of the CDR3: TGTGCCAGCAGCTTGAAACAGGGGGCGAAATCACCCCTCCACTTT. Translation: CASSLKQGAKSPLHF.

The chain uses TRBV13 and TRBJ2-3; 11 positions match TRBD2. After removal of 3 bases from V and 8 bases from J, the junction contained 7 bases not matched to a gene. Germline-derived CDR1 and CDR2 are PRHDT and FYEKMQ (reference sequence). This CDR3 region has 15 residues. CDR3 loop: CASSLTSGAQRTQYF. The DNA of the CDR3 is TGTGCCAGCAGCTTGACTAGCGGGGCCCAGCGTACGCAGTATTTT.

The rearrangement uses TRBV19 and TRBJ1-4; 7 bases fit TRBD1. The germline V gene encodes CDR1 LNHDA and CDR2 SQIVND (reference sequence). V shed 3 bases, J shed 5 bases, and the junction held 3 bases outside the gene matches. The CDR3 is 14 amino acids. The CDR3 spells CASSILQGNEKLFF. As DNA, the CDR3 is TGTGCCAGTAGTATTTTACAGGGGAATGAAAAACTGTTTTTT.

This clone was seen more than once but under ten times. The chain couples TRBV5-1 to TRBJ2-7, with D perhaps TRBD2 (6 bases). CDR1 and CDR2 from the germline V gene are SGHRS and YFSETQ. CDR3 size: 14 residues. Trimming shortened V by 0 bases and J by 2 bases, and 9 bases separated the two germline ends. The CDR3 here is CASSLELAPYEQYF. The CDR3 DNA is TGCGCCAGCAGCTTGGAACTAGCTCCCTACGAGCAGTACTTC.

This clone was seen a few times. V and J are TRBV27 and TRBJ2-3; TRBD2 aligns across 14 bases. The CDR3 has 18 amino acids. Germline CDR1 MNHEY, CDR2 SMNVEV (reference sequence). Trimming removed 3 bases from V and 6 bases from J; junction bases left unmatched: 11. CDR3 nucleotide sequence: TGTGCCAGCAGTTTCTATGTGGGGACTAGCGGGGGAGGGGATACGCAGTATTTT. It codes for CASSFYVGTSGGGDTQYF.

The sample holds a few counts of this clone. The chain uses TRBV6-5 and TRBJ1-1; tentatively, D is TRBD1 (6 bases). The CDR3 has 12 amino acids. V lost 5 bases, J lost 5 bases, and 9 bases lay in between. Germline loops: CDR1 MNHEY, CDR2 SVGAGI. The CDR3 protein is CASSERGTEAFF. As DNA, the CDR3 is TGTGCCAGCAGTGAGAGGGGGACTGAAGCTTTCTTT.

The chain recombines TRBV5-6 with TRBJ1-1; 10 nucleotides match TRBD1. The CDR3 is made up of 13 amino acids. Germline CDR1 is SGHDT and CDR2 is YYEEEE. The junction had 4 bases not matched to a gene; V was cut back by 5 bases and J by 6 bases. The CDR3 loop is CASRSGQGAEAFF. CDR3 in DNA: TGTGCCAGCAGATCAGGACAGGGGGCTGAAGCTTTCTTT. Complete variable domain (other parts from reference TRBV5-6 and TRBJ1-1): DAGVTQSPTHLIKTRGQQVTLRCSPKSGHDTVSWYQQALGQGPQFIFQYYEEEERQRGNFPDRFSGHQFPNYSSELNVNALLLGDSALYLCASRSGQGAEAFFGQGTRLTVV.

In this sample, this clone turned up a few times. The rearrangement uses TRBV13 and TRBJ1-1; D unresolved. The CDR3 length is 15 residues. Germline V gene lookup returns CDR1 PRHDT and CDR2 FYEKMQ (reference sequence). V lost 5 bases and J 1 base, leaving 14 bases between the germline ends. CDR3 region: CASSPRGRQNTEAFF. The CDR3 coding sequence is TGTGCCAGCAGCCCACGAGGGCGGCAGAACACTGAAGCTTTCTTT.

The chain joins TRBV9 to TRBJ2-7, with D perhaps TRBD2 (7 bases). The CDR3 sequence is 15 residues long. Germline CDR1 SGDLS, CDR2 YYNGEE. The V and J ends lost 4 bases and 7 bases respectively, with 21 bases between them. For the CDR3, the DNA is TGTGCCAGCAGCCGCGGGGGCAGGGGTTACACAGAGCAGTACTTC. It specifies CASSRGGRGYTEQYF.